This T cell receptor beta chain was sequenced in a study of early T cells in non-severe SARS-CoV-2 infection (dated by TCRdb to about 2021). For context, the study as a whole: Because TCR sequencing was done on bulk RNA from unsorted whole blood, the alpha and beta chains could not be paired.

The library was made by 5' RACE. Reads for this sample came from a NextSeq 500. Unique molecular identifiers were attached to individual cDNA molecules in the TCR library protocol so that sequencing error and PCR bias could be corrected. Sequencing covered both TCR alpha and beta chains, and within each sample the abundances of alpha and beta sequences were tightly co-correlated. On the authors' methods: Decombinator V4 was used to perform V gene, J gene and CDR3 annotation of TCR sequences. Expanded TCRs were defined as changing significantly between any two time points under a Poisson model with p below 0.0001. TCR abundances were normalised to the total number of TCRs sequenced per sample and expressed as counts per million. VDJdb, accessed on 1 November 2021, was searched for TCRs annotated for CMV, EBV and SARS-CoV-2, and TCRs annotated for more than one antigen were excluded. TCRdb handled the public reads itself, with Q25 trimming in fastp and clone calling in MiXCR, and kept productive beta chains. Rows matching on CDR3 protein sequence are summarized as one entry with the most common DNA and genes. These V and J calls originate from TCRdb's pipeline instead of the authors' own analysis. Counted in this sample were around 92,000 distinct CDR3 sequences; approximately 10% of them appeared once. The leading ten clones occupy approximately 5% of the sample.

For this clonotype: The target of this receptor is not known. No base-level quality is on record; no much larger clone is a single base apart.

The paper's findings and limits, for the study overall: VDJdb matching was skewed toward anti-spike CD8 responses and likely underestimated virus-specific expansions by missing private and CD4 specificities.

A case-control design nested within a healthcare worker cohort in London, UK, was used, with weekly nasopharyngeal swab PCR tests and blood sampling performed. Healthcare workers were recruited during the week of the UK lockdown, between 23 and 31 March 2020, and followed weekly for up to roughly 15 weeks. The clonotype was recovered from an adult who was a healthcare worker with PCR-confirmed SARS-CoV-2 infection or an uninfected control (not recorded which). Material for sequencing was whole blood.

CDR3 region: CASSFSETQYF. The nucleotides are TGTGCCAGCAGTTTTTCAGAGACCCAGTACTTC. This chain is built from TRBV28 and TRBJ2-5, with no reliable assignment of the D segment. CDR1 and CDR2 are drawn from the germline V gene: MDHEN, SYDVKM. From its cysteine to its phenylalanine, the CDR3 spans 11 amino acids. Solely the CDR3 DNA is kept, with 33 bases framed from the first base. Trimming removed 3 bases from V and 4 bases from J, leaving 3 bases between the germline ends.